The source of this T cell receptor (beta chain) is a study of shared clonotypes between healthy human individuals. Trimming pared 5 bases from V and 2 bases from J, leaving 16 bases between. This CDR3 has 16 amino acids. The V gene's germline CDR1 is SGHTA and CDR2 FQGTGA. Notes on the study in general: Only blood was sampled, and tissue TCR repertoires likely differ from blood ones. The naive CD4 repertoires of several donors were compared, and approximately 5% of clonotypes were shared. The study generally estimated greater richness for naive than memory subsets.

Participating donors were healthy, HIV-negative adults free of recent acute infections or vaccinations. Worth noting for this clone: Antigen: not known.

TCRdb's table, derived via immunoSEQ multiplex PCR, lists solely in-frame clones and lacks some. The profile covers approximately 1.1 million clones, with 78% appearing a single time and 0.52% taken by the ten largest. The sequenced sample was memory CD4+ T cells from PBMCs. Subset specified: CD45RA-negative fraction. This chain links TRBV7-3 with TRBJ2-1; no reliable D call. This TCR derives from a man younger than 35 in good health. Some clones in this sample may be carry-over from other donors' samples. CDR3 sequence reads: CASSPQSVMAYNEQFF. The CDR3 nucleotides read TGTGCCAGCAGCCCCCAGAGCGTGATGGCCTACAATGAGCAGTTCTTC.